This T cell receptor (beta chain) is drawn from a study of long-term antiretroviral therapy in people with HIV. Study-level results: Relative to transplant donor controls, diversity remained lower despite increasing after ART. Pre-ART-expanded clones dominated the repertoire at all time points.

A note on this clone: The antigen is unknown.

Every HIV-positive participant received treatment in the United States. The assay, immunoSEQ v3.0, was run at survey level. The table came from immunoSEQ multiplex PCR; TCRdb's copy has only in-frame clones and leaves some out. The data hold about 26,000 clones, with roughly 87% observed a single time. The sequences come from unsorted PBMCs, collected 1.1 years before starting antiretroviral therapy. The receptor comes from a woman aged 30 to 39 with HIV.

The CDR3 spells CASSSAPGQGNSPLHF. DNA of the CDR3: TGTGCCAGCAGCTCTGCACCGGGACAGGGCAATTCACCCCTCCACTTT. J is TRBJ1-6 and V is TRBV5-5; 9 nucleotides match TRBD1. There are 16 residues in the CDR3. J lost 7 bases, V lost 3 bases, and 8 bases had no gene match. Germline CDR1 and CDR2: SGHKS and YYEKEE (reference sequence).